A selection of T cell receptor beta chains follows, all from one sample in a study of OX40 agonist ivuxolimab in advanced cancers. Measured with immunoSEQ multiplex PCR; TCRdb has only the in-frame clones, and not every one. Of 45,000 to 50,000 clones listed, around 88% are singletons. The sequences come from CD4+ or CD8+ T cells sorted from blood, collected in a trial of the OX40 agonist ivuxolimab. The receptors stem from an adult with an advanced solid tumor such as melanoma, head and neck, liver or kidney cancer. The CDR3 runs from the conserved cysteine through the conserved F or W. Each record gives: CDR3 protein, V gene, D gene, J gene, clone size. D genes are given only for firm matches. Only some rows state a clone size, as once, few, many or a class for expanded clones.

CASSEFRRSEAFF | TRBV10-1 | NA | TRBJ1-1 | few
CASSSSGTGFDEQYF | TRBV5-1 | TRBD1 | TRBJ2-7 | NA
CASSLGQGSGETQYF | TRBV5-1 | TRBD1 | TRBJ2-5 | NA
CASSPKSGTFEAFF | TRBV18 | NA | TRBJ1-1 | NA
CASSNGRSGSNEKLFF | TRBV5-1 | NA | TRBJ1-4 | NA
CASSSTRGSSYNEQFF | TRBV7-6 | NA | TRBJ2-1 | NA
CASSQDEGSGRWNEQFF | TRBV4-2 | TRBD2 | TRBJ2-1 | NA
CASSFGLAGGGEQFF | TRBV7-3 | TRBD2 | TRBJ2-1 | NA
CASSPLTGDGNTIYF | TRBV18 | NA | TRBJ1-3 | NA
CASSETTSGSDEQYF | TRBV6-1 | TRBD2 | NA | NA
CASSIDPVWGIASDSIITQYF | TRBV19 | NA | TRBJ2-3 | NA
CASSSRTGFYGYTF | TRBV9 | NA | TRBJ1-2 | NA
CASSVGGGRTGNTIYF | TRBV9 | NA | TRBJ1-3 | NA
CASSPNPGRNTEAFF | TRBV5-4 | NA | TRBJ1-1 | NA
CASSFAGQGNTEAFF | TRBV11-2 | TRBD1 | TRBJ1-1 | NA
CAWSGQRNQPQHF | TRBV30 | NA | TRBJ1-5 | NA
CASSDRDRTHGYTF | TRBV19 | TRBD1 | TRBJ1-2 | once